The clone carrying this T cell receptor beta chain was observed a few times. Its specificity is unknown. Expressed TCRB transcripts were sequenced, since all the RNA that had been isolated was reverse transcribed. Clones were sequenced by immunoSEQ multiplex PCR, and TCRdb holds only the in-frame ones, with some missing. The sample lists 150,000 or so clones, just over 8% occurring once. The data are from a study of beta chain features in type 1 diabetes. General study findings and limits: All four CD4+ subsets from Type 1 diabetes patients carried moderately but significantly shorter TCRB CDR3s.

The CDR3 has 16 amino acids. Germline CDR1 LGHNA, CDR2 YNFKEQ. J lost 3 bases, V lost 1 base, and 5 bases had no gene match. Sorting based on CD45RO/CCR7/CD25/CD127/CD95/CD27 separated CD4+ naive, central memory, regulatory and stem cell-like memory cells. The clonotype comes from a woman between 18 and 30 years old with type 1 diabetes. This chain links TRBV4-2 with TRBJ2-3; the match to TRBD2 covers 9 bases. The sample comprised central memory CD4+ T cells from blood. CDR3 residues: CASSQGAGGFTDTQYF. As DNA, the CDR3 is TGTGCCAGCAGCCAAGGAGCGGGAGGCTTTACAGATACGCAGTATTTT.